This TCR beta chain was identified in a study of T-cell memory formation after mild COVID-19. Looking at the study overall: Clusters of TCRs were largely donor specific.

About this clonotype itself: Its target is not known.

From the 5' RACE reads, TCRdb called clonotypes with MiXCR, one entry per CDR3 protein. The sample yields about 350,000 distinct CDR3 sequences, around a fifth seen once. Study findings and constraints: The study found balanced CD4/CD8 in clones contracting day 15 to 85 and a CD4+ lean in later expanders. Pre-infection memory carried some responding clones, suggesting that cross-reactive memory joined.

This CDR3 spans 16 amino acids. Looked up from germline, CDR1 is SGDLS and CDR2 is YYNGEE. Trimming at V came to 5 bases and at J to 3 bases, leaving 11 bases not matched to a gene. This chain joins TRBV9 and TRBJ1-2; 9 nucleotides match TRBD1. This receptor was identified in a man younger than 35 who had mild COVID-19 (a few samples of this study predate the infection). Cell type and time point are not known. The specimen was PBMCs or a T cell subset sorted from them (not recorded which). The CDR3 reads CASRGQGLLGDYGYTF. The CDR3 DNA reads TGTGCCAGCAGGGGACAGGGATTACTTGGGGACTATGGCTACACCTTC.